This T cell receptor (beta chain) was documented in a study of read filtering for tumor transcriptome and immune sequencing. At the level of the study: The cohort had about 16 men and approximately 14 women aged about 47 to 90, mean about 70 years. DNase treatment preceded whole-transcriptome library preparation.

From roughly 390 ng of RNA, a library with molecular barcoded alpha/delta and beta/gamma adaptors was made. TCRdb fed the reads into MiXCR, producing one record per CDR3 protein. The profile shows fewer than 25,000 distinct CDR3 sequences, 20% to 25% of them singletons. The table lists this clonotype with many counts. The receptor comes from a donor over 35 with multiple myeloma. The sample comprised a population of CD138-negative cells sorted from bone marrow.

The CDR3 DNA reads as TGTGCCAGCTCACCCGACAGGGGGGGCAATCAGCCCCAGCATTTT. The encoded protein is CASSPDRGGNQPQHF. The V call is TRBV18, the J call TRBJ1-5; 9 nucleotides line up with TRBD1. The CDR3 has 15 amino acids. The trim removed 3 bases at V and 2 bases at J, leaving 2 bases unmatched. In germline, CDR1 is KGHSH, CDR2 LQKENI.